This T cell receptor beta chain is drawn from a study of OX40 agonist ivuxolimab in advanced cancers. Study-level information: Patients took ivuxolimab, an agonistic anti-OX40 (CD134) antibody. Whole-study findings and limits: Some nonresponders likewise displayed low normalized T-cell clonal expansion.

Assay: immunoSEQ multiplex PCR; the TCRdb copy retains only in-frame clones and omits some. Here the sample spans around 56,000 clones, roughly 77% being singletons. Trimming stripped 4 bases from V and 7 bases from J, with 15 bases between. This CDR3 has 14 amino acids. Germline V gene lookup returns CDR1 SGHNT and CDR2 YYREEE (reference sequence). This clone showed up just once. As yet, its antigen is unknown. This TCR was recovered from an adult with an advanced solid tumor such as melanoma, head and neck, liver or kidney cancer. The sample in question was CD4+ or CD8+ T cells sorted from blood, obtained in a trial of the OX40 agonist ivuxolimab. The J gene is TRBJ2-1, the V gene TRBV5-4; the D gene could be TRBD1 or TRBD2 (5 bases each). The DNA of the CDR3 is TGTGCCAGCAGCCCCCGGCTAGGGGAGAATGAGCAGTTCTTC. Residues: CASSPRLGENEQFF.